This T cell receptor beta chain stems from a study of tumor-infiltrating T cells and Merkel cell polyomavirus (dated by TCRdb to 2017 to 2019). Regarding the study in general: CD8+ T cells specific for the Merkel cell polyomavirus KLL epitope were examined in Merkel cell carcinoma patients. Across the study, one tumor sample was obtained as a frozen nodal tumor digest and one as a flash-frozen core biopsy of a metastasis. Varied, non-standardized therapies, including chemotherapy, radiation and immunotherapies, were received by the patients. Patients presented at varying disease stages and were followed for a median of roughly 2.6 years, with a range of 1. In 14 samples, KLL-tetramer-sorted cells taken from blood or tumor-infiltrating lymphocytes underwent TRB sequencing, as did about a dozen matched whole-tumor samples. The majority of whole-tumor samples consisted of approximately 23-micron curls cut from formalin-fixed, paraffin-embedded tissue blocks.

Study-level results and caveats: Significantly improved MCC-specific survival was associated with a higher fraction of KLL-specific T cells within tumors (about 1.8-18% versus about 0-0.15%). A greater number of unique KLL-specific clonotypes in tumors (roughly 5-108 vs 0-3) was associated with a significant advantage in MCC-specific survival (P = 0.0051). KLL-specific TRB repertoires were diverse and largely private, with only one public clonotype among hundreds of unique sequences, shared by two patients. The small sample size of the study (n ≈ 12 patients) is recognized as a limitation. Because only a single viral epitope was studied, T cells directed against other Merkel cell polyomavirus epitopes were not captured.

Robust positive staining for Merkel cell polyomavirus Large T antigen was observed by immunohistochemistry in the tumors of all patients. The study included more than ten Merkel cell carcinoma patients whose blood and/or cultured TIL contained robust KLL-tetramer+ populations exceeding 0.04% of CD8+ T cells. Every patient was Caucasian, and patient ages had a median of roughly 66 years and ranged from roughly 45 to 85 years. Lymph node tumors were analyzed for patients with unknown primaries who presented with nodal disease, or when insufficient primary tissue was available. Worth noting for this clone: Its binding antigen is unknown. Base qualities are missing; no much larger clone stands one base away.

Library preparation used the immunoSEQ multiplex PCR assay. Genomic DNA extraction, TRB sequencing and normalization were carried out by Adaptive Biotechnologies (Seattle, WA). In the authors' own workflow: Clonality was computed as one minus Shannon entropy of productive TRB sequences normalized by log2 of unique productive sequences. KLL-specific clonotypes in tumors were identified by matching TCRbeta CDR3 amino acid sequences to those from the tetramer-sorted sample of each patient. TCRdb stores this immuneACCESS table with in-frame sequences only. Part of the clones is absent; in the studies checked, under half of the shortfall reflects unresolved V genes, and no reason is known for the rest. The DNA was the basis for D and trimming; V, J and clone size are from that table. The sample table shows more than 20,000 clones, and about 85% are seen once. The top ten clones comprise 2.5% to 3.5% of the sample.

The germline V gene (reference sequence) specifies SGHNT as CDR1 and YYREEE as CDR2. At the junction V is shortened by 4 bases and J by 5 bases; bases outside the gene matches: 11. The CDR3 has 16 amino acids, counting the end cysteine and phenylalanine. Only CDR3 DNA remains: 48 bases, in frame from the first base. This receptor was obtained from a man aged 45-65 years with Merkel cell carcinoma. The chain is made from TRBV5-4 and TRBJ2-5, with 10 central nucleotides matching TRBD2. Sequencing was carried out using lymph node tissue. Here is the DNA: TGTGCCAGCAGCCGAGGACTAGCGGCGGAAGGGGAGACCCAGTACTTC. Translated, this is CASSRGLAAEGETQYF.